Below, 21 T cell receptor beta chains from the same sample are listed, as sequenced in a study of early T cells in non-severe SARS-CoV-2 infection. MiXCR was run by TCRdb on the 5' RACE reads, yielding one entry per CDR3 protein. Of more than 25,000 distinct CDR3 sequences in the sample, around 4.4% were seen once. Sequencing input: whole blood. The receptors stem from an adult who was a healthcare worker with PCR-confirmed SARS-CoV-2 infection or an uninfected control (not recorded which).

This clonotype was detected ten times or more. The V gene is TRBV11-2, the J gene TRBJ2-7, with TRBD1 as a possible D gene (6 bases). Germline V gene sequence: CDR1 SGHAT, CDR2 FQNNGV. Deletions cut 4 bases from V and 3 bases from J, with 10 bases between. This CDR3 contains 13 residues. The CDR3 bases are TGTGCCAGCAGCTCGGGACATCGCTACGAGCAGTACTTC. Protein sequence: CASSSGHRYEQYF.

This clonotype was counted many times. The chain carries TRBV5-1 and TRBJ2-2, with 8 nucleotides matching TRBD2. CDR1 SGHRS and CDR2 YFSETQ come from the germline V gene. The ends lost 4 bases at V and 4 bases at J; junction bases unmatched: 6. The length of the CDR3 is 15 residues. This chain's CDR3 is CASSNSGGLTGELFF. CDR3 coding DNA: TGCGCCAGCAGCAACAGCGGGGGTCTCACCGGGGAGCTGTTTTTT. Filled out from reference TRBV5-1 and TRBJ2-2, the complete variable domain reads KAGVTQTPRYLIKTRGQQVTLSCSPISGHRSVSWYQQTPGQGLQFLFEYFSETQRNKGNFPGRFSGRQFSNSRSEMNVSTLELGDSALYLCASSNSGGLTGELFFGEGSRLTVL.

This clonotype qualifies as medium-sized. The chain couples TRBV28 to TRBJ2-7, with 8 bases identical to TRBD2. Germline loops: CDR1 MDHEN, CDR2 SYDVKM. The CDR3 length is 14 residues. With 8 bases clipped from V and 5 bases from J, the junction kept 11 bases outside the gene matches. The CDR3 bases are TGTGCCAGCTCCCGTAGCGGGATAATGAACGAGCAGTACTTC. Residues: CASSRSGIMNEQYF.

This clonotype was seen only a few times. The rearrangement uses TRBV11-3 and TRBJ2-1; 8 positions agree with TRBD2. This CDR3 has 15 amino acids. J gave up 6 bases and V 5 bases, and 9 bases lay outside the gene matches. Per the germline V gene, CDR1 is SGHNT and CDR2 is YENEEA. CDR3 residues: CASSPGQRGSNEQFF. The CDR3 DNA follows: TGTGCCAGCAGCCCCGGACAGCGGGGGAGCAATGAGCAGTTCTTC. Looking up the rest from reference TRBV11-3 and TRBJ2-1 gives the full variable domain: EAGVVQSPRYKIIEKKQPVAFWCNPISGHNTLYWYLQNLGQGPELLIRYENEEAVDDSQLPKDRFSAERLKGVDSTLKIQPAELGDSAVYLCASSPGQRGSNEQFFGPGTRLTVL.

The chain couples TRBV3-1 to TRBJ2-3, with a tentative D call TRBD1 (5 bases). The germline V and J ends were trimmed by 4 bases and 5 bases, with 16 bases remaining between them. This CDR3 contains 15 residues. Germline CDR1 is LGHDT and CDR2 is YNNKEL (reference sequence). In nucleotides, the CDR3 is TGTGCCAGCAGCCTGGGGCCCAGCAATAGAGATACGCAGTATTTT. Protein sequence: CASSLGPSNRDTQYF.

This clonotype was picked up many times. The rearrangement uses TRBV5-4 and TRBJ2-3, with 9 bases lining up with TRBD2. Germline lookup yields CDR1 SGHNT and CDR2 YYREEE (reference sequence). The length of the CDR3 is 15 residues. V lost 2 bases and J lost 5; bases outside the gene matches: 6. CDR3 bases: TGTGCCAGCAGCTTAGCGGGACTAGCAGGAGATACGCAGTATTTT. This gives the protein CASSLAGLAGDTQYF.

The table lists this clonotype with a few counts. The chain employs TRBV2 and TRBJ2-3, with 10 bases that match TRBD2. The CDR3 runs 15 residues. V lost 2 bases, J lost 5 bases, and 4 bases stayed unmatched. Germline V gene data show CDR1 as SNHLY and CDR2 as FYNNEI. The CDR3 is CASSERAGGGDTQYF. Written as DNA, the CDR3 is TGTGCCAGCAGTGAACGAGCGGGAGGGGGAGATACGCAGTATTTT.

The V call is TRBV12-3 or TRBV12-4, the J call TRBJ1-1; perhaps TRBD1 as D (5 bases). Trimming stripped 3 bases from V and 0 bases from J, with 11 bases between. The CDR3 covers 15 residues. The CDR3 region is CASSLGGDLNTEAFF. The DNA of the CDR3 is TGTGCCAGCAGTTTGGGGGGGGATCTGAACACTGAAGCTTTCTTT.

J is TRBJ1-5 and V is TRBV19; 10 bases line up with TRBD1. This CDR3 has 15 residues. Germline CDR1 LNHDA, CDR2 SQIVND (reference sequence). V was pared by 3 bases and J by 5 bases, with 4 bases of the junction left unmatched. CDR3 in DNA: TGTGCCAGTAGTATTGTAGGACAGGGGGATCAGCCCCAGCATTTT. Translation: CASSIVGQGDQPQHF.

This clonotype was seen at least ten times. The chain links TRBV12-3 or TRBV12-4 to TRBJ2-3; D call uncertain. CDR3 length: 13 amino acids. Trimming stripped 1 base from V and 2 bases from J, with 4 bases between. The CDR3 region is CASSLGTTDTQYF. CDR3 in DNA: TGTGCCAGCAGTTTAGGGACCACAGATACGCAGTATTTT.

This clonotype was detected many times. This CDR3 is CASSTSWKRLEETQYF. CDR3 DNA: TGTGCCAGCAGTACCTCCTGGAAGCGGCTGGAAGAGACCCAGTACTTC. V gene TRBV6-2 or TRBV6-3 combines with J gene TRBJ2-5; TRBD2 might be the D (5 bases). The CDR3 is 16 residues long. V was shortened by 5 bases and J by 3 bases, with 19 bases between the two germline ends. The germline CDR1 and CDR2 sequences are MNHEY and SVGEGT.

Many counts were recorded for this clonotype. The J gene is TRBJ2-1, the V gene TRBV27; 12 positions agree with TRBD2. There are 21 residues in the CDR3. Germline V gives CDR1 MNHEY, CDR2 SMNVEV (reference sequence). The junction had 25 bases not matched to a gene; V was cut back by 8 bases and J by 5 bases. The CDR3 region is CASYKTGTSGPLTPPDNEQFF. The CDR3 bases are TGTGCCAGCTACAAGACAGGGACTAGCGGGCCCCTCACCCCCCCCGACAATGAGCAGTTCTTC.

This clonotype was detected many times. This sequence joins TRBV7-9 and TRBJ1-5; D not certain. Germline V gene sequence: CDR1 SEHNR, CDR2 FQNEAQ (reference sequence). This CDR3 has 12 residues. The ends were cut back, 5 bases at V and 8 bases at J, with 10 bases in the middle. The CDR3 loop is CASSVDIKPQHF. The CDR3 coding sequence is TGTGCCAGCAGCGTCGATATCAAGCCCCAGCATTTT.

This clonotype was detected ten times or more. The chain is built from TRBV29-1 and TRBJ2-6; no clear D gene. The germline V and J ends were trimmed by 2 bases and 4 bases, with 3 bases remaining between them. This CDR3 spans 12 amino acids. Germline assignment: CDR1 SQVTM and CDR2 ANQGSEA. CDR3 nucleotides: TGCAGCGTTGAAACGGGGGCCAACGTCCTGACTTTC. Protein: CSVETGANVLTF.

This clonotype has a count of ten or more. V usage is TRBV12-3 or TRBV12-4 and J usage is TRBJ2-7; D is undetermined. V lost 6 bases, J lost 3 bases, and 9 bases lay in between. The CDR3 sequence is 12 residues long. The CDR3 loop is CASSLTSYEQYF. DNA for the CDR3: TGTGCCAGCAGCCTTACAAGCTACGAGCAGTACTTC.

The table lists this clonotype with many counts. This rearrangement joins TRBV12-3 or TRBV12-4 to TRBJ2-5; 7 positions match TRBD1. V was pared by 5 bases and J by 2 bases, with 8 bases of the junction left unmatched. This CDR3 is built from 15 residues. The CDR3 coding sequence is TGTGCCAGCAGTCCCCGACAGGGCGATCAAGAGACCCAGTACTTC. As protein: CASSPRQGDQETQYF.

This clonotype has a handful of counts. V and J are TRBV20-1 and TRBJ2-3; 8 bases are shared with TRBD1. CDR3 length: 17 residues. Germline loops: CDR1 DFQATT, CDR2 SNEGSKA (reference sequence). With V trimmed by 0 bases and J by 0 bases, 8 bases remained unmatched. CDR3 protein: CSARDIYGQGSTDTQYF. The CDR3, as DNA: TGCAGTGCTAGAGATATTTACGGACAGGGCAGCACAGATACGCAGTATTTT.

This clonotype has a count of ten or more. The chain has TRBV7-2 and TRBJ1-4; no clear D gene. Trimming took 1 base from V and 7 from J, leaving 7 bases between them. CDR1 and CDR2 from the germline V gene are SGHTA and FQGNSA. The CDR3 has 13 residues. CDR3 DNA: TGTGCCAGCAGCTTAGGGCGGAGTGAAAAACTGTTTTTT. Translating it yields CASSLGRSEKLFF.

This clonotype was seen repeatedly, ten times or more. This chain links TRBV5-1 with TRBJ1-1; the D is unclear. From germline, CDR1 is SGHRS and CDR2 YFSETQ. The CDR3 sequence is 13 residues long. V was pared by 5 bases and J by 0 bases, with 8 bases between. CDR3 loop: CASSDKVNTEAFF. CDR3 bases: TGCGCCAGCAGTGACAAGGTGAACACTGAAGCTTTCTTT.

The rearrangement joins TRBV5-1 to TRBJ2-2; perhaps D is TRBD1 or TRBD2 (5 bases each). Trimming took 5 bases from V and 7 from J, leaving 24 bases between them. The CDR3 runs to 17 residues. Per germline, CDR1 SGHRS and CDR2 YFSETQ. The CDR3 coding sequence is TGCGCCAGCAGGCCCGAGGGGTTGCGGTTGGTCGGCGGGGAGCTGTTTTTT. Its protein is CASRPEGLRLVGGELFF. Full variable domain (missing parts from reference TRBV5-1 and TRBJ2-2): KAGVTQTPRYLIKTRGQQVTLSCSPISGHRSVSWYQQTPGQGLQFLFEYFSETQRNKGNFPGRFSGRQFSNSRSEMNVSTLELGDSALYLCASRPEGLRLVGGELFFGEGSRLTVL.

This clonotype was found a few times. The chain is built from TRBV3-1 and TRBJ2-1; no reliable D call. CDR3 length: 15 amino acids. The germline V gene has CDR1 LGHDT and CDR2 YNNKEL (reference sequence). V was cut by 1 base and J by 6 bases, with 13 bases left in between. The CDR3 nucleotides are TGTGCCAGCAGCCAAGGTCGGGCGATAGGCAATGAGCAGTTCTTC. Translated, it gives CASSQGRAIGNEQFF.